The 12 T cell receptor beta chains below were found in one sample sequenced in a study of read filtering for tumor transcriptome and immune sequencing. Molecular barcoded adaptors covering alpha/delta and beta/gamma chains were used on roughly 400 ng RNA. TCRdb re-derived calls from the reads in MiXCR, one entry per CDR3 protein. Counted here are 85,000 or so distinct CDR3 sequences, roughly an eighth occurring once; the ten biggest clones make up 15%. The sample consisted of a population of CD138-negative cells sorted from bone marrow. Receptors originate from a donor aged 40 or over with multiple myeloma.

The J gene is TRBJ2-1, the V gene TRBV7-9; 8 positions agree with TRBD1. Trimming took 7 bases from V and 0 from J; bases not matched to a gene: 5. This CDR3 comprises 15 residues. Per germline, CDR1 SEHNR and CDR2 FQNEAQ (reference sequence). CDR3 nucleotide sequence: TGTGCCAGCAAGGAAGACAGGGGCTCCTACAATGAGCAGTTCTTC. Translation gives CASKEDRGSYNEQFF.

Ten or more counts support this clonotype. V gene TRBV14 combines with J gene TRBJ2-3; D is ambiguous. The germline V gene encodes CDR1 SGHDN and CDR2 FVKESK. V shed 0 bases and J shed 6 bases, with 13 bases lying between them. CDR3 length: 15 amino acids. Written as DNA, the CDR3 is TGTGCCAGCAGCCAAGAATGGAGTATAAGTGATACGCAGTATTTT. The encoded protein is CASSQEWSISDTQYF.

As regards this clonotype: Possible read error: a much larger clone is one base away. The chain has TRBV7-3 and TRBJ2-2; maybe TRBD2 (6 bases). The germline V gene has CDR1 SGHTA and CDR2 FQGTGA. The CDR3 contains 13 residues. This chain's CDR3 is CASSQGEAGGLFF. CDR3 nucleotide sequence: TGTGCCAGCAGTCAAGGGGAGGCCGGGGGGCTGTTTTTT.

V usage is TRBV30 and J usage is TRBJ2-7, with 7 positions matching TRBD1. CDR3 length: 13 amino acids. The trim removed 2 bases at V and 8 bases at J, leaving 9 bases unmatched. Germline-derived CDR1 and CDR2 are GTSNPN and SVGIG (reference sequence). The CDR3 loop is CAWSYGDRDQQYF. In DNA form, the CDR3 reads TGTGCCTGGAGTTATGGAGACAGGGACCAGCAGTACTTC.

The chain joins TRBV5-1 to TRBJ2-7; the D gene is possibly TRBD2 (5 bases). Looked up from germline, CDR1 is SGHRS and CDR2 is YFSETQ. The CDR3 covers 12 residues. V lost 1 base and J lost 7, with 9 bases in between. The CDR3: CASSLKEREQYF. The CDR3 region has the DNA TGCGCCAGCAGCTTGAAGGAGCGGGAGCAGTACTTC.

Note on this clonotype: Compared with germline, one end of the junction differs, possibly owing to a read error. The V call is TRBV29-1, the J call TRBJ1-3; no clear D gene. Germline-derived CDR1 and CDR2 are SQVTM and ANQGSEA. The CDR3 has 11 amino acids. CDR3 in DNA: TGCAGCGGATGGGAAGGAAGCACCATATATTTT. Amino acid sequence: CSGWEGSTIYF.

About this clonotype: A read error is possible here, since a much larger clone lies one base away. The chain joins TRBV19 to TRBJ2-1, with 14 bases matching TRBD2. Germline V CDR1 and CDR2: LNHDA, SQIVND (reference sequence). The CDR3 spans 19 residues. With V trimmed by 4 bases and J by 0 bases, 8 bases remained unmatched. The CDR3 DNA follows: TGTGCCAGTAGTAGGACTAGCGGGAGGCTCCTGAGCTCCTACAATGAGCAGTTCTTC. Protein sequence: CASSRTSGRLLSSYNEQFF. The full variable domain, with the rest looked up from reference TRBV19 and TRBJ2-1, is DGGITQSPKYLFRKEGQNVTLSCEQNLNHDAMYWYRQDPGQGLRLIYYSQIVNDFQKGDIAEGYSVSREKKESFPLTVTSAQKNPTAFYLCASSRTSGRLLSSYNEQFFGPGTRLTVL.

This clonotype was detected many times. CDR3 amino acids: CASSLPTYEQYF. The CDR3 nucleotides read TGTGCCAGCAGCTTACCGACCTACGAGCAGTACTTC. This chain joins TRBV7-9 and TRBJ2-7; D ambiguous. V shed 2 bases and J shed 2 bases, with 4 bases lying between them. The CDR3 is made up of 12 amino acids. Germline loops: CDR1 SEHNR, CDR2 FQNEAQ (reference sequence). The full variable domain, rest sourced from reference TRBV7-9 and TRBJ2-7, is DTGVSQNPRHKITKRGQNVTFRCDPISEHNRLYWYRQTLGQGPEFLTYFQNEAQLEKSRLLSDRFSAERPKGSFSTLEIQRTEQGDSAMYLCASSLPTYEQYFGPGTRLTVT.

At least ten counts were recorded for this clonotype. V and J are TRBV5-6 and TRBJ2-1; maybe TRBD2 (6 bases). CDR1 is SGHDT, CDR2 YYEEEE, per germline. The germline V and J ends were trimmed by 0 bases and 7 bases, with 14 bases remaining between them. The CDR3 covers 15 residues. CDR3 loop: CASSLGPLEGNEQFF. CDR3 bases: TGTGCCAGCAGCTTGGGACCCCTGGAGGGGAATGAGCAGTTCTTC.

This clonotype occurred many times. The chain couples TRBV2 to TRBJ1-2, with TRBD1 matching 7 bases. Germline V gives CDR1 SNHLY, CDR2 FYNNEI. V shed 6 bases and J 6 bases; nucleotides not matched to a gene: 7. CDR3 size: 13 residues. The CDR3: CASSQGGFDGYTF. As DNA, the CDR3 is TGTGCCAGCAGCCAAGGGGGCTTCGATGGCTACACCTTC.

This clonotype came up once. Lacking the conserved final phenylalanine or tryptophan, this CDR3 likely reflects a read error. Because the CDR3's place on the DNA is in doubt, the DNA is left out and the CDR3 is given as listed by TCRdb. J is TRBJ2-1 and V is TRBV20-1; TRBD2 is the table's D call, not checked against the DNA. Germline-derived CDR1 and CDR2 are DFQATT and SNEGSKA (reference sequence). Both ends counted, the CDR3 spans 15 residues. CDR3 protein: CSATPGLAGGNEQVY.

This clonotype was counted at least ten times. V is TRBV29-1 and J is TRBJ2-7; D remains unclear. The germline V and J ends were trimmed by 6 bases and 1 base, with 16 bases remaining between them. The germline CDR1 and CDR2 sequences are SQVTM and ANQGSEA. This CDR3 spans 14 amino acids. Here the CDR3 DNA reads TGCAGCGTCTCGGGCCACGCTAATTCCTACGAGCAGTACTTC. This gives the protein CSVSGHANSYEQYF.